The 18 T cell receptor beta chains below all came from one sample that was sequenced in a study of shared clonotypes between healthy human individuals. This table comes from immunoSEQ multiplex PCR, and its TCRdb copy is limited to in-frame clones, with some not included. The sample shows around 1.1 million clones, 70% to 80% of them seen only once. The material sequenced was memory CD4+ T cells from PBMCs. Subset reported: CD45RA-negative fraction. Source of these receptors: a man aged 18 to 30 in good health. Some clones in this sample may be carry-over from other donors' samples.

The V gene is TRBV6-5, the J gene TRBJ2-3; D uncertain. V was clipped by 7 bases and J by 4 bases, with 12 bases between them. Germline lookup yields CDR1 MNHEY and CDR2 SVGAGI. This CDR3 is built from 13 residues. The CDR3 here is CASTTSGADTQYF. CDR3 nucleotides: TGTGCCAGCACCACGAGTGGGGCAGATACGCAGTATTTT.

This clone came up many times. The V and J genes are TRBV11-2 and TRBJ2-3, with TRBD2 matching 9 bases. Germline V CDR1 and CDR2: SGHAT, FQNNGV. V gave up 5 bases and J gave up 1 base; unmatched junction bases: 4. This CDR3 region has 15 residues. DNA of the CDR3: TGTGCCAGCAGCCCAGTAGCGGGAGGCACAGATACGCAGTATTTT. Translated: CASSPVAGGTDTQYF.

The CDR3 coding sequence is TGTGCCAGCAGCGCGCCTGGGACAAGGAACACTGAAGCTTTCTTT. Translated, it gives CASSAPGTRNTEAFF. The chain uses TRBV7-9 and TRBJ1-1, with a weak D call TRBD1 (6 bases). CDR3 size: 15 residues. Per the germline V gene, CDR1 is SEHNR and CDR2 is FQNEAQ (reference sequence). V lost 5 bases to trimming and J lost 1 base, with 14 bases between them.

CDR3 DNA: TGCGCCAGCAGCCCAGGGACAGAGACGAACACTGAAGCTTTCTTT. Protein: CASSPGTETNTEAFF. The chain employs TRBV5-1 and TRBJ1-1, with 7 nucleotides matching TRBD1. The CDR3 covers 15 residues. After removal of 4 bases from V and 1 base from J, the junction contained 7 bases not matched to a gene. Germline V gene data show CDR1 as SGHRS and CDR2 as YFSETQ.

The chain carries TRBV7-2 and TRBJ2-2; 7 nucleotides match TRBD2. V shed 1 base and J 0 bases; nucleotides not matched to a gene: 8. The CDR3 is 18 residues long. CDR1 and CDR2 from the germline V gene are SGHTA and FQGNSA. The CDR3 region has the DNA TGTGCCAGCAGCTTAGGTGGGAGGGCTCGAGCGAACACCGGGGAGCTGTTTTTT. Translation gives CASSLGGRARANTGELFF.

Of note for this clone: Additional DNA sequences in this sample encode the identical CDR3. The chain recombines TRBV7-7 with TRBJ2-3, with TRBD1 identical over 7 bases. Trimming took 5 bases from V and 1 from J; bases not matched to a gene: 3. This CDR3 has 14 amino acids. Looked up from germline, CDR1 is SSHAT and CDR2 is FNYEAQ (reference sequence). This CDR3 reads CASSRGQGTDTQYF. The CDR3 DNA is TGTGCCAGCAGCCGAGGACAGGGCACAGATACGCAGTATTTT.

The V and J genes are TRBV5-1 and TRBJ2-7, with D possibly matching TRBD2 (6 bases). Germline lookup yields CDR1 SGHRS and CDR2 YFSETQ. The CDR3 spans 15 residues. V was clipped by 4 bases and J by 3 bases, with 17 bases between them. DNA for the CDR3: TGCGCCAGCAGCGCGGATAGCGGTCCAATCTACGAGCAGTACTTC. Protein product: CASSADSGPIYEQYF.

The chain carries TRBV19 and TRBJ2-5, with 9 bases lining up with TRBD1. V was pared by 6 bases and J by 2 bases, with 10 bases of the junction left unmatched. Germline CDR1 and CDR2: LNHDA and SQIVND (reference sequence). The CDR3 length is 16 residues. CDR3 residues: CASRRKDRGGQETQYF. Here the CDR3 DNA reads TGTGCCAGTAGGAGGAAGGACAGGGGCGGTCAAGAGACCCAGTACTTC.

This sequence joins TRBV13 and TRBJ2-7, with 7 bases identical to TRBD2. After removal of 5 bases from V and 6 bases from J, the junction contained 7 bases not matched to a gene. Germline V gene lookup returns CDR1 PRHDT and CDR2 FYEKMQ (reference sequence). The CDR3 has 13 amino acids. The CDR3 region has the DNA TGTGCCAGCAGCGCCCTTGGCGGGAGCGAGCAGTACTTC. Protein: CASSALGGSEQYF.

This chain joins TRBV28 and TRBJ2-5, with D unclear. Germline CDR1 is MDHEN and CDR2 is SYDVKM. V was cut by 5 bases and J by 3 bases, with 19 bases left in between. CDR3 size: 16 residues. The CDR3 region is CASSKGRLIREETQYF. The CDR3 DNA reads TGTGCCAGCAGTAAAGGGCGTCTTATCCGGGAAGAGACCCAGTACTTC. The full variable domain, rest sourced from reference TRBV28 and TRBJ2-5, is DVKVTQSSRYLVKRTGEKVFLECVQDMDHENMFWYRQDPGLGLRLIYFSYDVKMKEKGDIPEGYSVSREKKERFSLILESASTNQTSMYLCASSKGRLIREETQYFGPGTRLLVL.

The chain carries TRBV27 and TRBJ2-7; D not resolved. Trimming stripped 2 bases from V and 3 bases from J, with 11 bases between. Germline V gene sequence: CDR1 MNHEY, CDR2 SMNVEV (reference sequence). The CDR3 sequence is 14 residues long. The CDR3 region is CASSLKGIYYEQYF. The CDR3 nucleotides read TGTGCCAGCAGTTTAAAAGGGATTTACTACGAGCAGTACTTC.

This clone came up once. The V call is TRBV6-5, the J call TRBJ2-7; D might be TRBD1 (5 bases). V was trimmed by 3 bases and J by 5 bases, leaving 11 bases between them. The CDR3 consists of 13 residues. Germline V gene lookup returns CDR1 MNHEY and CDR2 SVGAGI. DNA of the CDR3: TGTGCCAGCAGTTATCGGCAGGGCGACGAGCAGTACTTC. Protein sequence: CASSYRQGDEQYF.

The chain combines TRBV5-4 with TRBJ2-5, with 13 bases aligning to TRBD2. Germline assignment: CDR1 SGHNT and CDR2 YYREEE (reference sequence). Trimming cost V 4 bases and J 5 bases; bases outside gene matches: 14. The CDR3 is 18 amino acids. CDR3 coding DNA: TGTGCCAGCAGCCTTAGACTAGCGGGAGGTCGAGGGGTTGAGACCCAGTACTTC. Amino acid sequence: CASSLRLAGGRGVETQYF. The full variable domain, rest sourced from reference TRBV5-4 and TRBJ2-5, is ETGVTQSPTHLIKTRGQQVTLRCSSQSGHNTVSWYQQALGQGPQFIFQYYREEENGRGNFPPRFSGLQFPNYSSELNVNALELDDSALYLCASSLRLAGGRGVETQYFGPGTRLLVL.

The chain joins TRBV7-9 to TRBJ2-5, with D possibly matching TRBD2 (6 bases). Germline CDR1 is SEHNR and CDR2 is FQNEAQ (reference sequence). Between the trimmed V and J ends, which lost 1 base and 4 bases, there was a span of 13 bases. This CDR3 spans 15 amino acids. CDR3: CASSLVTSRTETQYF. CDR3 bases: TGTGCCAGCAGCTTAGTTACTAGCAGGACAGAGACCCAGTACTTC.

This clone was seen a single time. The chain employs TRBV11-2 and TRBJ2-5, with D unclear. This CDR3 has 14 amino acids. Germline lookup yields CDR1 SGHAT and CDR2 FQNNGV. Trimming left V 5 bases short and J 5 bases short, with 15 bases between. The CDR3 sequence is CASSRLGTLETQYF. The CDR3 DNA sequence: TGTGCCAGCAGCCGTTTGGGCACTCTGGAGACCCAGTACTTC.

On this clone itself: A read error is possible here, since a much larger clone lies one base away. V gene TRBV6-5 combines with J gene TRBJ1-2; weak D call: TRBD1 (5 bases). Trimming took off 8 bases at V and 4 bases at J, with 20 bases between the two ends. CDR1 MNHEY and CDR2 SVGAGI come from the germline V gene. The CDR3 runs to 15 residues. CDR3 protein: CASASRGRRIYGYTF. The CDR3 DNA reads TGTGCCAGCGCATCGCGGGGACGCCGGATCTATGGCTACACCTTC.

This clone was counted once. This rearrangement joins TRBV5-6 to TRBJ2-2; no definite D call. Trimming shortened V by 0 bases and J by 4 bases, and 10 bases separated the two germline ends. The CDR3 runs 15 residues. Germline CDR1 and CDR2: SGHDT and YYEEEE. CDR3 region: CASSLGLGSTGELFF. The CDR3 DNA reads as TGTGCCAGCAGCTTGGGGTTGGGGTCCACCGGGGAGCTGTTTTTT.

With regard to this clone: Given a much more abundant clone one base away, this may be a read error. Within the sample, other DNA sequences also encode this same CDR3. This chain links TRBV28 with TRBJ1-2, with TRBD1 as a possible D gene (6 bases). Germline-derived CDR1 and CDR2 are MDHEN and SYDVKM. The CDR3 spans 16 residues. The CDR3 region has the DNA TGTGCCAGCAGTTTGGCGGGGGGCGCCTTGGCCTATGGCTACACTTTC. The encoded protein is CASSLAGGALAYGYTF.